This note documents a single TCR beta chain sequence. The sample holds one count of this clone. No cognate antigen has been identified for it. The input lacks base qualities; no much larger clone sits a single base away. CDR1 SGHRS and CDR2 YFSETQ are derived from the germline V gene. V and J are truncated by 5 bases and 3 bases respectively, leaving an intervening sequence of 12 bases. Counted from cysteine to phenylalanine, this CDR3 has 14 amino acids. Just the 42-base CDR3 DNA is kept, in frame starting at base 1. In total, fewer than 750 healthy bone marrow donors made up the cohort. Cohort members were all nominally healthy when sampled, although unrecorded immune exposures were likely present. The donor was CMV seropositive and belonged to the group of more than 250 seropositive cohort members. A peripheral blood sample was provided by each donor, and peripheral blood mononuclear cells were used for TCR beta sequencing. Genomic DNA was extracted from the blood cell samples with the Qiagen DNeasy Blood Extraction Kit.

This entry belongs to a study of cytomegalovirus exposure and HLA in healthy donors (dated 2017 in TCRdb). Broadly, across the study: An earlier analysis of roughly 630 of the donors reported 250 to 350 Gb of sequence data and 100 million to 130 million unique TCR beta sequences from some 180 million T cells. An early release covering some 640 HLA-typed donors comprised 250 to 350 gigabases of sequencing data and approximately 85 million unique TCR sequences. Of the 350 to 400 genotyped donors, over 65% fell in the genetic ancestry cluster associated with self-reported Caucasian donors. The study was designed to test whether signatures of past pathogen exposure could be identified by cataloging public T cell receptors. The T cell repertoires of some 670 subjects were profiled by immunosequencing and related to cytomegalovirus serostatus. Along with the roughly 670-subject first cohort, a separate validation cohort of more than 90 different subjects was used. High-throughput TCR immunosequencing, statistical association of individual TCRs with disease status, and machine learning were combined to predict cytomegalovirus infection status. A later analysis re-examined previously published TCR beta repertoires from roughly 650 donors and added high-resolution HLA genotyping to investigate patterns of TCR occurrence. In the later analysis, no new phenotypic data were used to find candidate immune exposures; instead, reliance was placed on TCR beta sequences and their occurrence across donors. An earlier analysis of several hundred of the donors applied high-throughput TCR beta sequencing to assess whether each TCR beta V gene segment acted as functional or pseudogenic. Donor age, sex, ethnicity and CMV serostatus were compiled alongside the repertoire data. A later genetic analysis took genome-wide SNP genotypes for 398 of the 666 donors and used that subset as a discovery cohort. All discovery cohort repertoires had been generated on a single sequencing platform. Both class I and class II loci were covered by HLA typing, at four-digit resolution. The number of donors typed differed by locus, with about 629-640 for A, B, C, DRB1 and DQB1, more than 500 for DQA1, approximately 580 for DPA1, and roughly 450 for DPB1. A few DR-DQ haplotypes were treated as single units for association and clustering because of strong linkage in the cohort. Among approximately 370 genotyped donors of the cohort, an average of roughly 230,000 unique TCR beta nucleotide sequences was sequenced per donor, of which 15% to 20% were non-productive.

Library generation was performed with the immunoSEQ multiplex PCR assay. The multiplex PCR relied on a mix of 60 forward primers for TCR Vbeta segments and 13 reverse primers for TCR Jbeta segments. A multiplex PCR assay on genomic DNA amplified the CDR3 region of rearranged TCR beta genes. Amplified TCR beta libraries were sequenced as 87-base-pair reads on the Illumina HiSeq System. The study's processing was this. Across the roughly 640 repertoires, a later analysis counted 80 million or so unique TCR beta chains, around 11 million of which were shared by at least two donors. To remove PCR and sequencing errors, raw reads were error-corrected and collapsed into unique sequences using a nearest-neighbor algorithm that merged closely related sequences. V, D and J gene segments were assigned by aligning CDR3 sequences to IMGT reference sequences. Each retained sequence needed at least a six-nucleotide match to both a V gene segment and a J gene segment. Rearrangements were classified as productive when the CDR3 lacked stop codons and remained in frame with V and J, and all other rearrangements were classified as non-productive. Following IMGT convention, CDR3 was defined as the stretch from the second conserved V-encoded cysteine to the conserved J-encoded phenylalanine. In an earlier analysis of just under 600 of the donors, sequences lacking an unambiguous match to a single V gene segment were excluded. In an earlier analysis of some 590 of the donors, V segments were called functional above 56.7% productive rearrangements and were called segregating when the between-donor standard deviation exceeded 5%. A statistical classification framework was built for diagnosing cytomegalovirus status from the catalog of TCR beta chain sequences. In a later analysis, TCR nucleotide sequences were compared against IMGT/GENE-DB human TR gene sequences so that V and J genes could be assigned. In a later analysis, CDR3 sequences and most-parsimonious VDJ recombination scenarios were assigned using the TCRdist pipeline. In a later analysis, each TCR beta chain was defined by its CDR3 amino acid sequence together with its V-gene family, and reads lacking a unique V-gene family were excluded. In a later analysis, 450 to 600 highly shared, low-generation-probability nucleotide sequences were removed to address suspected cross-contamination and a sequencing artifact. For each public chain, a later analysis derived a clonal expansion index from normalized ranks of inferred template counts within each repertoire. In a later analysis, generation probabilities were computed with a VDJ recombination model fitted to out-of-frame rearrangements, and the resulting probabilities were checked against IGoR. In a later analysis, hypergeometric tests were used to score TCR-TCR, TCR-HLA and TCR-CMV co-occurrence, with a repertoire-size bias correction applied to TCR pairs. To estimate false discovery rates, a later analysis permuted the HLA or CMV assignments 20 times. In a later analysis, co-occurring TCRs were grouped using DBSCAN, and TCRdist sequence similarity was added for clustering within HLA-allele-positive subsets. For co-occurrence clustering, repertoires with fewer than 30,000 or more than 120,000 public chains were excluded, along with four to six repertoires with anomalous nucleotide sharing. TCRdb obtained this table from immuneACCESS and retained in-frame rearrangements with V and J assigned. These tables miss some clones; where compared with another copy, unresolved V genes account for less than half of the shortfall, and the remainder is unexplained. From that table come the V and J calls and clone size; the DNA was used to work out D and trimming. Here the sample has 100,000 to 150,000 clones; 70% to 85% occur a single time. The biggest ten clones account for 9.5% to 15% of the sample.

General study outcomes and caveats: HLA typing was unavailable for some donors at each locus, so association tests used only the typed subset. According to a later genetic analysis, donors in an Asian-associated ancestry cluster had fewer N-insertions in productive TCRs than the roughly 700-donor mean. A few of the identified cytomegalovirus-associated TCR beta chains were confirmed in vitro to be specific for cytomegalovirus antigens. In a later analysis, over 15,000 TCR beta sequences were associated with specific HLA alleles at a false discovery rate of 0.05. It was suggested by the authors that the approach could potentially be generalized to other disease states and immunological phenotypes. The sequencing pipeline was judged likely to have produced a cluster of highly shared sequence variants as a technical artifact. Because the 87-base-pair reads could not distinguish some IMGT-functional V segments, including TRBV6-2 and TRBV6-3, those segments were excluded. Sequencing depth was assumed to be roughly uniform across donors in the presence/absence analyses, though that assumption may not hold. According to a later analysis, most CMV-associated TCR beta chains appeared to be HLA-restricted, and the HLA associations seemed to be driven largely by CMV exposure. In this cohort, only TCR beta chains were sequenced, and detectable features were limited by the absence of alpha or paired-chain data. In an earlier analysis of roughly 500 of the donors, most TCR beta V segments appeared in productive rearrangements about 90% or about 30% of the time, broadly matching IMGT annotations. Some 16 rarely observed V segments, including chromosome 9 orphons, were excluded from the earlier analysis of some 590 of the donors because counts were too low. Linkage disequilibrium might explain the correlated functional status among segregating V segments, but an unknown experimental factor could not be excluded. Most TCR sequences were seen in very few donors, while some public TCRs were found in many individuals. Strong co-occurrence of HLA alleles, especially DR and DQ, made assigning TCR associations to individual alleles difficult. In a later genetic analysis, a missense DCLRE1C variant was associated with V-gene and J-gene trimming of TCR beta chains, and the association was replicated in an independent cohort. In a later analysis, TCR association rates were found to vary across HLA loci, with the most associated TCRs seen for DRB1 alleles and the fewest for HLA-C alleles. A further reported finding was that TCR beta sequences accurately predicted the HLA-A and HLA-B alleles for most subjects in the first cohort. A later analysis found that HLA-associated TCR beta chains were more clonally expanded and had lower generation probabilities than equally common non-associated chains. In both the original and validation cohorts, the classifier was reported to diagnose cytomegalovirus status with high specificity and sensitivity. For the cohort, immune exposure information was limited to CMV serostatus. In the study, about 150 TCR beta chains were listed as associated with cytomegalovirus. According to a later analysis, parvovirus B19, influenza, CMV and Epstein-Barr virus appeared linked to several top co-occurrence clusters.

This receptor chain uses TRBV5-1 and TRBJ1-3, with the D segment identity uncertain. Input material: PBMCs. The origin of this receptor is a woman aged 40 to 49 in good health and CMV-seropositive. The DNA sequence is TGCGCCAGCAGGGCTGGAGGGAGTGGAAACACCATATATTTT. It codes for CASRAGGSGNTIYF.